One sample yielded the 30 T cell receptor beta chains listed below, sequenced in a study of blood T cells in healthy people across ages. Next came a second PCR, run for 7 to 11 cycles, which used a sample-barcoded 5' primer along with a J-beta primer mix. Via MiXCR, TCRdb re-called the 5' RACE reads, giving one row per CDR3 protein. The table lists almost 800,000 distinct CDR3 sequences, 55% to 75% of them singletons. The source material was blood. These receptors were obtained from a man aged 25 to 40 in good health.

This clonotype was recorded once. The gene calls are TRBV6-1 and TRBJ2-1, with TRBD2 identical over 16 bases. J was trimmed by 9 bases and V by 4 bases; bases with no gene match: 9. CDR1 is MNHNS, CDR2 SASEGT, per germline. This CDR3 spans 17 amino acids. This CDR3 reads CASSGGTSGRARGEQFF. CDR3 DNA: TGTGCCAGCAGTGGCGGGACTAGCGGGAGGGCCCGTGGTGAGCAGTTCTTC.

A few counts support this clonotype. DNA for the CDR3: TGCGCCAGCAGCTTACAGGGACCGGGACTAGCGGGGGGCCCGAGCACAGATACGCAGTATTTT. Its translation: CASSLQGPGLAGGPSTDTQYF. The chain carries TRBV5-1 and TRBJ2-3; TRBD2 agrees at 15 bases. The V gene's germline CDR1 is SGHRS and CDR2 YFSETQ. Trimming removed 2 bases from V and 0 bases from J; junction bases left unmatched: 13. The CDR3 runs to 21 residues.

Notes on this clonotype: The junction shows a germline mismatch at one end, possibly a read error. The chain is built from TRBV20-1 and TRBJ2-1; the D is unclear. This CDR3 comprises 10 residues. The V gene's germline CDR1 is DFQATT and CDR2 SNEGSKA (reference sequence). CDR3 protein: CSAGTSEQFF. The CDR3 nucleotides are TGCAGTGCGGGAACCTCCGAGCAGTTCTTT.

V usage is TRBV6-6 and J usage is TRBJ2-5, with D perhaps given as TRBD1 or TRBD2 (6 bases each). Germline lookup yields CDR1 MNHNY and CDR2 SVGAGI (reference sequence). There are 11 residues in the CDR3. Trimming pared 8 bases from V and 11 bases from J, leaving 15 bases between. The CDR3 coding sequence is TGTGCCAGCGAGGGGGGTGGGGAGCAGTACTTC. Protein product: CASEGGGEQYF.

This clonotype was detected only once. This chain links TRBV4-2 with TRBJ2-7; D assignment may be TRBD1 or TRBD2 (5 bases each). Per the germline V gene, CDR1 is LGHNA and CDR2 is YNFKEQ. Trimming removed 0 bases from V and 2 bases from J, with 14 bases in between. The CDR3 spans 16 residues. The CDR3 nucleotides read TGTGCCAGCAGCCAAGATTTAGGGACCGGTACCTACGAGCAGTACTTC. Its translation is CASSQDLGTGTYEQYF.

The chain joins TRBV6-5 to TRBJ2-5; D possibly corresponds to TRBD2 (5 bases). Germline V gene sequence: CDR1 MNHEY, CDR2 SVGAGI. CDR3 length: 11 amino acids. V shed 11 bases and J shed 11 bases, with 18 bases lying between them. In DNA, the CDR3 is TGTGCCGTTACCACTTCGACGGGGCAGTACTTC. This sequence encodes CAVTTSTGQYF.

This clonotype was seen only a few times. The chain employs TRBV4-3 and TRBJ2-6, with D unresolved. The CDR3 covers 17 residues. V was trimmed by 0 bases and J by 3 bases, leaving 12 bases between them. Germline V lookup: CDR1 LGHNA, CDR2 YSLEER. The CDR3 region has the DNA TGCGCCAGCAGCCAAGATCCCGCCGGCGGTGGGGCCAACGTCCTGACTTTC. Protein: CASSQDPAGGGANVLTF.

This chain joins TRBV10-1 and TRBJ1-1; D gene uncertain. The V end lost 4 bases, the J end lost 7 bases, and 10 bases lay between the germline ends. Germline V lookup: CDR1 WNHNN, CDR2 SYGVQD (reference sequence). The CDR3 has 12 residues. The CDR3 here is CASSGTRDEAFF. The CDR3 nucleotides are TGCGCCAGCAGTGGAACGCGGGATGAAGCTTTCTTT.

The CDR3 DNA follows: TGTGCCAGCAGTTACGTTCAGCGGCAGGAGGTTGGCTACACCTTC. This codes for CASSYVQRQEVGYTF. V is TRBV6-6 and J is TRBJ1-2; no definite D call. Deletions cut 2 bases from V and 7 bases from J, with 17 bases between. CDR1 and CDR2 from the germline V gene are MNHNY and SVGAGI (reference sequence). This CDR3 contains 15 residues.

This chain links TRBV7-2 with TRBJ2-5; either TRBD1 or TRBD2 may fit D (5 bases each). Trimming shortened V by 1 base and J by 5 bases, and 14 bases separated the two germline ends. This CDR3 contains 15 residues. Germline-derived CDR1 and CDR2 are SGHTA and FQGNSA. CDR3 coding DNA: TGTGCCAGCAGCTTAGTCGCAGGGAGTGGGGAGACCCAGTACTTC. Protein product: CASSLVAGSGETQYF.

J is TRBJ2-1 and V is TRBV5-4, with a possible D match to TRBD2 (6 bases). The V end lost 3 bases, the J end lost 7 bases, and 14 bases lay between the germline ends. CDR1 SGHNT and CDR2 YYREEE come from the germline V gene (reference sequence). This CDR3 contains 14 residues. This CDR3 reads CASSSSGLLNEQFF. DNA for the CDR3: TGTGCCAGCAGCTCCTCGGGACTCTTGAATGAGCAGTTCTTC.

This clonotype was recorded a few times. V usage is TRBV29-1 and J usage is TRBJ2-2; D remains ambiguous. Trimming cost V 4 bases and J 5 bases, with 5 bases left between them. CDR1 SQVTM and CDR2 ANQGSEA come from the germline V gene. The CDR3 extends over 11 amino acids. CDR3 loop: CSVALTGELFF. In DNA form, the CDR3 reads TGCAGCGTTGCCCTTACCGGGGAGCTGTTTTTT.

The V gene is TRBV20-1, the J gene TRBJ2-1, with TRBD2 identical over 14 bases. CDR1 is DFQATT and CDR2 is SNEGSKA in the germline V gene (reference sequence). V lost 3 bases to trimming and J lost 5 bases; unmatched junction nucleotides: 6. This CDR3 contains 16 residues. In DNA, the CDR3 is TGCAGTGCTAGCCAAGGGACTAGCGGGGGAAACAATGAGCAGTTCTTC. Encoded protein: CSASQGTSGGNNEQFF.

The V call is TRBV28, the J call TRBJ2-3, with D perhaps being TRBD1 or TRBD2 (5 bases each). Trimming cost V 5 bases and J 4 bases, with 16 bases left between them. This CDR3 has 15 residues. Germline values: CDR1 MDHEN, CDR2 SYDVKM. The CDR3, as DNA: TGTGCCAGCAGTCCGGGGACCCCCCTAGCAGATACGCAGTATTTT. It encodes CASSPGTPLADTQYF.

The CDR3, as DNA: TGTGCCAGCTGCCCAAGTAGCGGCACAGATACGCAGTATTTT. It yields the protein CASCPSSGTDTQYF. V is TRBV6-5 and J is TRBJ2-3; D might be TRBD2 (5 bases). Trimming shortened V by 8 bases and J by 1 base, and 13 bases separated the two germline ends. This CDR3 has 14 residues. Germline V gene data show CDR1 as MNHEY and CDR2 as SVGAGI.

The CDR3 loop is CASSLGFITGELFF. The CDR3 DNA reads TGTGCCAGCAGCTTAGGCTTCATCACCGGGGAGCTGTTTTTT. The gene calls are TRBV7-2 and TRBJ2-2, with no clear D. The CDR3 runs 14 residues. The V and J ends lost 1 base and 4 bases respectively, with 7 bases between them. Germline CDR1 SGHTA, CDR2 FQGNSA.

The chain recombines TRBV20-1 with TRBJ2-7, with 11 bases matching TRBD2. Germline V CDR1 and CDR2: DFQATT, SNEGSKA (reference sequence). The CDR3 is made up of 14 amino acids. V trimming: 1 base; J trimming: 5 bases; junction bases outside the gene matches: 4. CDR3 coding DNA: TGCAGTGCTAGAGGGCTAGCGGGAGGACACGAGCAGTACTTC. Encoded protein: CSARGLAGGHEQYF.

The rearrangement joins TRBV4-3 to TRBJ2-1; 9 bases match TRBD2. The CDR3 runs to 15 residues. With 4 bases clipped from V and 5 bases from J, the junction kept 6 bases outside the gene matches. Germline V gives CDR1 LGHNA, CDR2 YSLEER. CDR3 bases: TGCGCCAGCAGCCTAGAAGCGGGAGGAAACAATGAGCAGTTCTTC. This encodes CASSLEAGGNNEQFF.

This clonotype has more than one count but fewer than ten. The CDR3 loop is CSAPGLARLARTDTQYF. CDR3 in DNA: TGCAGTGCCCCGGGACTAGCGAGACTGGCCCGCACAGATACGCAGTATTTT. The rearrangement joins TRBV20-1 to TRBJ2-3, with 10 nucleotides matching TRBD2. V trimming: 6 bases; J trimming: 1 base; junction bases outside the gene matches: 13. This CDR3 comprises 17 residues. In germline, CDR1 is DFQATT, CDR2 SNEGSKA (reference sequence).

The J gene is TRBJ2-7, the V gene TRBV7-2; D may be TRBD1 or TRBD2 (5 bases each). Germline CDR1 is SGHTA and CDR2 is FQGNSA. The CDR3 loop spans 13 amino acids. Trimming removed 4 bases from V and 2 bases from J, with 9 bases in between. The CDR3 coding sequence is TGTGCCAGCAGCTGCAGGGAGACCTACGAGCAGTACTTC. This codes for CASSCRETYEQYF.

V gene TRBV20-1 combines with J gene TRBJ2-5; 12 nucleotides match TRBD1. The length of the CDR3 is 15 residues. V lost 3 bases to trimming and J lost 3 bases; unmatched junction nucleotides: 5. Germline CDR1 DFQATT, CDR2 SNEGSKA (reference sequence). CDR3 sequence: CSASPGQGAKETQYF. CDR3 bases: TGCAGTGCTAGTCCGGGACAGGGGGCGAAAGAGACCCAGTACTTC.

The chain combines TRBV10-3 with TRBJ1-4; D not certain. The V gene lost 6 bases and the J gene lost 0 bases, with 5 bases spanning the gap. The CDR3 runs 13 residues. In germline, CDR1 is ENHRY, CDR2 SYGVKD. Written as DNA, the CDR3 is TGTGCCATCAGAGTTGCAACTAATGAAAAACTGTTTTTT. Translating gives CAIRVATNEKLFF.

CDR3 sequence (DNA): TGTGCCAGCAGCCAAGATGTGGTGGCGGGAGAGGGGGAGACCCAGTACTTC. It is translated as CASSQDVVAGEGETQYF. The V gene is TRBV4-2, the J gene TRBJ2-5, with 7 bases matching TRBD2. Unmatched junction bases numbered 12, after V lost 0 bases and J lost 5 bases. CDR1 is LGHNA and CDR2 is YNFKEQ in the germline V gene. This CDR3 has 17 residues.

In its sample, this clonotype was seen once. This chain uses TRBV20-1 with TRBJ1-6, with D tentatively TRBD1 (6 bases). The CDR3 contains 16 residues. The germline V gene has CDR1 DFQATT and CDR2 SNEGSKA (reference sequence). The germline V and J ends were trimmed by 4 bases and 9 bases, with 22 bases remaining between them. The CDR3 DNA reads TGCAGTGCTATCACCACCAACAGGGTTAAGCGTTCACCCCTCCACTTT. Its protein product is CSAITTNRVKRSPLHF.

V is TRBV20-1 and J is TRBJ2-7; D assignment may be TRBD1 or TRBD2 (5 bases each). The J call may not be correct, given that the DNA end is closer to TRBJ2-5. The CDR3 loop spans 15 amino acids. In germline, CDR1 is DFQATT, CDR2 SNEGSKA (reference sequence). In DNA form, the CDR3 reads TGCAGTGCTAGGCAGGGCGGTGGGAGCATCGAGACCCAGTACTTC. As protein: CSARQGGGSIETQYF.

The chain employs TRBV20-1 and TRBJ2-7; D unresolved. The CDR3 runs to 13 residues. Trimming cost V 5 bases and J 0 bases, with 11 bases left between them. The germline V gene has CDR1 DFQATT and CDR2 SNEGSKA (reference sequence). The CDR3, as DNA: TGCAGTGCTCTGACATATCCCTCCTACGAGCAGTACTTC. Amino acids: CSALTYPSYEQYF.

The rearrangement links TRBV4-3 to TRBJ1-5; a weak D match, TRBD1 (6 bases). Deletions cut 5 bases from V and 4 bases from J, with 12 bases between. This CDR3 contains 14 residues. Germline V gives CDR1 LGHNA, CDR2 YSLEER. The CDR3 DNA reads as TGCGCCAGCAGCGGAACTAGGGGGAATCAGCCCCAGCATTTT. Protein: CASSGTRGNQPQHF.

The chain joins TRBV28 to TRBJ2-4, with 7 positions matching TRBD2. After removal of 6 bases from V and 6 bases from J, the junction contained 14 bases not matched to a gene. The CDR3 loop spans 16 amino acids. In germline, CDR1 is MDHEN, CDR2 SYDVKM. The chain's CDR3 is CASRTAGAGEGNIQYF. As DNA, the CDR3 is TGTGCCAGCAGAACAGCTGGGGCGGGAGAGGGAAACATTCAGTACTTC. Drawing the rest from reference TRBV28 and TRBJ2-4, the complete variable domain is DVKVTQSSRYLVKRTGEKVFLECVQDMDHENMFWYRQDPGLGLRLIYFSYDVKMKEKGDIPEGYSVSREKKERFSLILESASTNQTSMYLCASRTAGAGEGNIQYFGAGTRLSVL.

This chain links TRBV18 with TRBJ2-1; D perhaps matches TRBD2 (6 bases). The ends were cut back, 0 bases at V and 9 bases at J, with 15 bases in the middle. The CDR3 is 15 amino acids. Germline assignment: CDR1 KGHSH and CDR2 LQKENI. The CDR3 DNA reads TGTGCCAGCTCACCACCCAGCGGGTCTTTCGGTGAGCAGTTCTTC. Encoded protein: CASSPPSGSFGEQFF.

The CDR3, as DNA: TGCAGCGCTGGCTCCGGGCCGGGATCCAGCGAGCAGTACTTC. It is translated as CSAGSGPGSSEQYF. The gene calls are TRBV29-1 and TRBJ2-7; maybe TRBD2 (5 bases). CDR1 is SQVTM and CDR2 is ANQGSEA in the germline V gene. This CDR3 is built from 14 residues. V was trimmed by 7 bases and J by 6 bases, leaving 22 bases between them.